These 6 T cell receptor beta chains originate from one sample sequenced in a study of T cell responses to AZD1222 COVID-19 vaccine. Only in-frame clones appear in the TCRdb table, and some are missing; sequencing was by immunoSEQ multiplex PCR. The data show over 100,000 clones, with 87% seen just once and 5% to 5.5% held by the top ten. Sequenced here: peripheral blood, sampled on day 0 of AZD1222 vaccination. The receptors here all came from an adult in good health.

The chain carries TRBV5-5 and TRBJ2-7; no definite D call. The length of the CDR3 is 15 residues. CDR1 and CDR2 (germline): SGHKS, YYEKEE (reference sequence). Trimming stripped 2 bases from V and 4 bases from J, with 16 bases between. The CDR3 is CASSFSHTPSYEQYF. As DNA, the CDR3 is TGTGCCAGCAGCTTTTCGCATACTCCTTCTTACGAGCAGTACTTC.

The chain couples TRBV7-9 to TRBJ1-2, with TRBD1 as a possible D gene (5 bases). The CDR3 totals 12 residues. Germline CDR1 SEHNR, CDR2 FQNEAQ (reference sequence). V gave up 7 bases and J gave up 7 bases, with 13 bases separating them. CDR3 amino acids: CASTSGGIGYTF. Written as DNA, the CDR3 is TGTGCCAGCACCTCGGGGGGAATTGGCTACACCTTC.

V and J are TRBV5-1 and TRBJ2-6; D is possibly TRBD1 (6 bases). V was pared by 4 bases and J by 1 base, with 9 bases between. The CDR3 length is 15 residues. Germline V CDR1 and CDR2: SGHRS, YFSETQ. The CDR3 DNA follows: TGCGCCAGCAGCGCCACAGGGTCTGGGGCCAACGTCCTGACTTTC. Amino acid sequence: CASSATGSGANVLTF.

V and J are TRBV18 and TRBJ2-7, with 12 bases aligning to TRBD2. The germline CDR1 and CDR2 sequences are KGHSH and LQKENI. After removal of 4 bases from V and 0 bases from J, the junction contained 13 bases not matched to a gene. The CDR3 runs to 19 residues. The CDR3 DNA is TGTGCCAGCTCACTACCGGGACTAGCGGGCCTAAAGAGCTCCTACGAGCAGTACTTC. This gives the protein CASSLPGLAGLKSSYEQYF. Together with reference TRBV18 and TRBJ2-7, the CDR3 gives the full variable domain: NAGVMQNPRHLVRRRGQEARLRCSPMKGHSHVYWYRQLPEEGLKFMVYLQKENIIDESGMPKERFSAEFPKEGPSILRIQQVVRGDSAAYFCASSLPGLAGLKSSYEQYFGPGTRLTVT.

This clone has only a few counts. V gene TRBV19 combines with J gene TRBJ1-1; 8 bases line up with TRBD1. Trimming removed 1 base from V and 0 bases from J; junction bases left unmatched: 10. This CDR3 has 18 amino acids. The germline gives CDR1 LNHDA, CDR2 SQIVND (reference sequence). The CDR3 DNA reads TGTGCCAGTAGTATAGTGGGGACAGGCAGGGGTATGAACACTGAAGCTTTCTTT. As protein: CASSIVGTGRGMNTEAFF.

The rearrangement uses TRBV7-3 and TRBJ1-4; weak D call: TRBD1 (5 bases). The CDR3 is 15 residues long. CDR1 SGHTA and CDR2 FQGTGA come from the germline V gene. The V gene lost 4 bases and the J gene lost 7 bases, with 16 bases spanning the gap. In nucleotides, the CDR3 is TGTGCCAGCAGCTCAGAGGCAGGGAGAGGTGAAAAACTGTTTTTT. Its translation: CASSSEAGRGEKLFF.